This is a list of T cell receptor beta chains from one sample in a study of OX40 agonist ivuxolimab in advanced cancers. The data were produced by immunoSEQ multiplex PCR, yet TCRdb's version contains in-frame clones alone and is incomplete. The sample has about 48,000 clones; 80% to 90% are singletons. The material was CD4+ or CD8+ T cells sorted from blood, obtained in a trial of the OX40 agonist ivuxolimab. The receptors shown here come from an adult with an advanced solid tumor such as melanoma, head and neck, liver or kidney cancer. Each CDR3 is given with its conserved first and last residue. Clone size is not always given. Where it is, it says once, few, many or a class for expanded clones.

v_call clone_size cdr3_length cdr3_aa
TRBV27 . 14 CASRPAGSQETQYF
TRBV4-1 . 14 CASSQDWGSDGYTF
TRBV29-1 . 13 CSVTTGAGYGYTF
TRBV30 once 16 CAWSRLANLGAGELFF
TRBV12-5 . 11 CASGLDNEQFF
TRBV5-1 . 16 CASSLYQGTNTGELFF
TRBV7-9 . 12 CASSKTGGGYTF
TRBV2 . 11 CASSTRQVQYF
TRBV5-8 . 15 CASSLAGRGSYGYTF
TRBV4-2 . 15 CASSQGRLAGNEQFF
TRBV28 . 15 CASSLWGLGQGPFFF
TRBV10-3 . 14 CAISVGEGRDTQYF
TRBV18 . 17 CASSPPGLAGGMETQYF
TRBV5-1 once 16 CASSLSRQLGSYEQYF
TRBV9 . 17 CASSVALAGELTGELFF
TRBV15 . 14 CATSRGDRDDEQFF
TRBV6-1 . 16 CASSEGTSGGQETQYF